The clone carrying this T cell receptor (beta chain) was found a few times. Antigen specificity is unknown. The sample belongs to a study of T-cell reconstitution after alpha-beta-depleted transplantation in children. Unique molecular identifiers were built into the TCRbeta library. TCRdb analysed the PCR reads with MiXCR anew, one entry per CDR3 protein. The data hold about 500,000 distinct CDR3 sequences, with roughly 10% observed a single time. Study-wide results and caveats: By one year post-transplant, T-cell counts and diversity largely arose from T cells that were newly produced. The study traced high day-60 TCRbeta diversity in some patients to surviving recipient T cells and thymic progenitors. The origin of alpha-beta T cells about two months after transplant was reportedly several hundred expanded graft clones.

Germline V gene sequence: CDR1 MNHEY, CDR2 SVGEGT. The CDR3 runs 15 residues. Trimming removed 5 bases from V and 3 bases from J; junction bases left unmatched: 6. The rearrangement links TRBV6-2 or TRBV6-3 to TRBJ2-1, with 8 bases identical to TRBD1. The sample in question was PBMCs, mostly from graft donor cells, obtained 180 days after TCRalphabeta/CD19-depleted stem cell transplant. This clonotype originated in a female patient aged 2-10 years who had a stem cell transplant for aplastic anemia, so the T cells may come from the graft donor. The CDR3 here is CASSPRTGHYNEQFF. CDR3 in DNA: TGTGCCAGCAGTCCTCGGACAGGGCACTACAATGAGCAGTTCTTC.